Listed below are T cell receptor beta chains from one sample, sequenced in a study of cytomegalovirus exposure and HLA in healthy donors. Assay: immunoSEQ multiplex PCR; the TCRdb copy retains only in-frame clones and omits some. In the table there are 95,000 to 150,000 clones, over 80% of which are singletons. Material for sequencing was PBMCs. These TCRs come from a man in his fifties in good health and CMV-seronegative. The CDR3 runs from the conserved cysteine through the conserved F or W. A D gene is named only where the DNA matches it firmly. Size is omitted from some rows. Given values are once, few, many or a class for expanded clones.

d_call clone_size cdr3_length j_call v_call cdr3_aa cdr3_nt
NA few 15 TRBJ2-7 TRBV9 CASSVQQDRSYEQYF TGTGCCAGCAGCGTCCAACAGGATCGATCCTACGAGCAGTACTTC
TRBD1 NA 14 TRBJ1-1 TRBV5-8 CASSFGQVFTEAFF TGTGCCAGCAGCTTTGGACAGGTGTTCACTGAAGCTTTCTTT
TRBD1 NA 15 TRBJ1-2 TRBV9 CASSVFAGGGYGYTF TGTGCCAGCAGCGTATTTGCAGGGGGCGGCTATGGCTACACCTTC
NA NA 12 TRBJ2-3 TRBV5-4 CASSPRGDTQYF TGTGCCAGCAGCCCCCGAGGAGATACGCAGTATTTT
NA NA 13 TRBJ2-2 TRBV7-7 CASSNKNTGELFF TGTGCCAGCAGCAACAAGAACACCGGGGAGCTGTTTTTT
NA NA 15 TRBJ1-2 TRBV6-5 CASSPWGEGNYGYTF TGTGCCAGCAGTCCCTGGGGGGAGGGGAACTATGGCTACACCTTC
TRBD1 few 14 TRBJ2-7 TRBV28 CASSLRQGSYEQYF TGTGCCAGCAGTTTAAGACAGGGGAGCTACGAGCAGTACTTC
TRBD1 once 15 TRBJ2-5 TRBV7-9 CASSNTGVPQETQYF TGTGCCAGCAGCAATACAGGGGTCCCACAAGAGACCCAGTACTTC
NA NA 16 TRBJ1-3 TRBV25-1 CASRGDTLSSGNTIYF TGTGCCAGCAGGGGGGACACTTTGAGCTCTGGAAACACCATATATTTT
NA NA 13 TRBJ1-5 TRBV28 CASSFRGSQPQHF TGTGCCAGCAGTTTCAGGGGTTCTCAGCCCCAGCATTTT
TRBD1 NA 18 TRBJ2-5 TRBV23-1 CASSRSRTGDSMVETQYF TGCGCCAGCAGCCGATCGAGGACAGGGGATTCGATGGTGGAGACCCAGTACTTC
NA NA 18 TRBJ2-1 TRBV18 CASFPELAMNGGDNEQFF TGTGCCAGCTTCCCGGAGTTAGCGATGAATGGAGGTGACAATGAGCAGTTCTTC
TRBD1 NA 16 TRBJ1-6 TRBV30 CAWRPGTGGIWSPLHF TGTGCCTGGAGGCCCGGGACAGGGGGGATTTGGTCACCCCTCCACTTT
TRBD2 NA 13 TRBJ2-5 TRBV27 CATKRDGAETQYF TGTGCCACCAAGCGGGATGGGGCAGAGACCCAGTACTTC
NA NA 14 TRBJ1-2 TRBV18 CASSPPGANYGYTF TGTGCCAGCTCACCACCCGGGGCTAACTATGGCTACACCTTC
TRBD2 NA 15 TRBJ2-5 TRBV7-2 CASSSGREGRETQYF TGTGCCAGCAGCTCAGGGCGGGAGGGAAGGGAGACCCAGTACTTC
NA NA 14 TRBJ1-4 TRBV28 CASSLWQGGEKLFF TGTGCCAGCAGTTTATGGCAGGGTGGGGAAAAACTGTTTTTT
NA NA 11 TRBJ1-5 TRBV5-6 CARQAMAPQHF TGTGCCAGACAGGCGATGGCGCCCCAGCATTTT
NA NA 13 TRBJ1-5 TRBV2 CASTDRTNQPQHF TGTGCCAGCACGGACAGAACCAATCAGCCCCAGCATTTT
NA NA 14 TRBJ1-6 TRBV5-4 CASRLQGGNSPLHF TGTGCCAGCAGGCTACAGGGAGGGAATTCACCCCTCCACTTT
NA NA 16 TRBJ2-3 TRBV7-9 CASNTRDSQGIDTQYF TGTGCCAGCAACACACGGGACTCCCAAGGTATCGATACGCAGTATTTT
TRBD1 NA 16 TRBJ2-1 TRBV5-4 CASSLTQGAVYNEQFF TGTGCCAGCAGCTTAACCCAGGGGGCCGTCTACAATGAGCAGTTCTTC